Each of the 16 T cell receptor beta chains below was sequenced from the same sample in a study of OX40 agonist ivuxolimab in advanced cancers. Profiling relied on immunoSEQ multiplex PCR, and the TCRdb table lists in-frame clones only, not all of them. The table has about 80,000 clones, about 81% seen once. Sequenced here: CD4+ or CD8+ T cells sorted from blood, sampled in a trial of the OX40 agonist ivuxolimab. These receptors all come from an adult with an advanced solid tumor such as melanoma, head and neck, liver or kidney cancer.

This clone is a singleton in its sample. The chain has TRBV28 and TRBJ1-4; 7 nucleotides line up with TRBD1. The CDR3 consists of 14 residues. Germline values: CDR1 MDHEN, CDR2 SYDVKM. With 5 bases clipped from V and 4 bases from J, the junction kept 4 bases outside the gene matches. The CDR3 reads CASSPGQVNEKLFF. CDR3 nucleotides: TGTGCCAGCAGTCCTGGACAGGTTAATGAAAAACTGTTTTTT.

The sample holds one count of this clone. CDR3 coding DNA: TGTGCCAGCAGGCGGTCTAATGAAAAACTGTTTTTT. It specifies CASRRSNEKLFF. V and J are TRBV27 and TRBJ1-4; no reliable D call. Per the germline V gene, CDR1 is MNHEY and CDR2 is SMNVEV (reference sequence). This CDR3 has 12 amino acids. The ends were cut back, 6 bases at V and 3 bases at J, with 5 bases in the middle.

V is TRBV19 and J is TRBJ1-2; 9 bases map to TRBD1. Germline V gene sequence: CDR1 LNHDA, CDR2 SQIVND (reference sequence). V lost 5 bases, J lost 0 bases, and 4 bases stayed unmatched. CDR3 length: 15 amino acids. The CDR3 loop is CASSFRDRANYGYTF. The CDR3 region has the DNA TGTGCCAGTAGTTTCCGGGACAGGGCTAACTATGGCTACACCTTC.

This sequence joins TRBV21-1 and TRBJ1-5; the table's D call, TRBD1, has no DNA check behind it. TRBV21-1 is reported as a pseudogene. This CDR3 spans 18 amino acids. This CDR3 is CASSTSGTGGVSNQPQHF. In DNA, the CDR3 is TGTGCCAGCAGCACATCCGGGACAGGGGGCGTAAGCAATCAGCCCCAGCATTTT.

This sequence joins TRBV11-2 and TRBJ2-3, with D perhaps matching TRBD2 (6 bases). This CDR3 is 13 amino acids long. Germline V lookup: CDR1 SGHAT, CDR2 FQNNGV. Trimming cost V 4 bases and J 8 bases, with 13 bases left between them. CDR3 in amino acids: CASSSRPGGTQYF. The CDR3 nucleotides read TGTGCCAGCAGCTCCCGCCCCGGGGGTACGCAGTATTTT.

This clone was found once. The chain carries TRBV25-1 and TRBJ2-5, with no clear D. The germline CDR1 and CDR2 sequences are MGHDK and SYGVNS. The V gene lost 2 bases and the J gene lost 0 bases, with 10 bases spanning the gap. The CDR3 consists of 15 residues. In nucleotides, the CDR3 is TGTGCCAGCAGTGAACCGGGCTTGTACCAAGAGACCCAGTACTTC. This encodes CASSEPGLYQETQYF.

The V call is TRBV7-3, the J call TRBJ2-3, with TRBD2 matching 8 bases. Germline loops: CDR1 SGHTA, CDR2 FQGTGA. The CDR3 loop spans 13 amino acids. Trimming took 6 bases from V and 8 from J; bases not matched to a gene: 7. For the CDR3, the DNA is TGTGCCAGCAGTCCCGGGGGGGAAGGTACGCAGTATTTT. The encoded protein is CASSPGGEGTQYF.

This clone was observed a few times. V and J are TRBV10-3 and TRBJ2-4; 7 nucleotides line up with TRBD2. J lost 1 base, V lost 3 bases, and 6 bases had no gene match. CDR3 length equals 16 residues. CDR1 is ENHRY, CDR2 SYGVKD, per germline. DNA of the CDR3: TGTGCCATCAGTGACGGAGGGGAGGGGGCCAAAAACATTCAGTACTTC. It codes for CAISDGGEGAKNIQYF.

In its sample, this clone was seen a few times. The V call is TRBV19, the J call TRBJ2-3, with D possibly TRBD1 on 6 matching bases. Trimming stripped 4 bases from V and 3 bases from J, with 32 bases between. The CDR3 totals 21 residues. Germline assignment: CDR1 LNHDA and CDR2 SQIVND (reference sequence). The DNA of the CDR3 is TGTGCCAGTAGTAGAGTGGGAGAGACAGTCGCTACAGGGATGAGGACAGATACGCAGTATTTT. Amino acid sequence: CASSRVGETVATGMRTDTQYF.

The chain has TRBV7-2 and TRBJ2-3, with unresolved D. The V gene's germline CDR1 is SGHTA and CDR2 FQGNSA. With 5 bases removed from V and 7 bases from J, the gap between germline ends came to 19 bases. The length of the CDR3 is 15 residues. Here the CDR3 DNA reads TGTGCCAGCAGCCCAGCCTTCGGGCTCGGGTATACGCAGTATTTT. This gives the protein CASSPAFGLGYTQYF.

CDR3: CASSPGTGYADTQYF. The DNA for the CDR3 is TGCGCCAGCAGTCCCGGGACAGGGTACGCAGATACGCAGTATTTT. The V call is TRBV4-3, the J call TRBJ2-3, with 9 bases fitting TRBD1. J lost 4 bases, V lost 6 bases, and 8 bases had no gene match. The CDR3 sequence is 15 residues long. CDR1 and CDR2 from the germline V gene are LGHNA and YSLEER.

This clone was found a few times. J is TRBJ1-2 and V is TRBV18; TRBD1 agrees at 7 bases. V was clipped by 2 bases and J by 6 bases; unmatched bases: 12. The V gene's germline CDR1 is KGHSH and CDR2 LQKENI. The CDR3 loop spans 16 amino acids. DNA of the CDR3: TGTGCCAGCTCACCAGAGGGGACAGTACCAGGCGATGGCTACACCTTC. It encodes CASSPEGTVPGDGYTF.

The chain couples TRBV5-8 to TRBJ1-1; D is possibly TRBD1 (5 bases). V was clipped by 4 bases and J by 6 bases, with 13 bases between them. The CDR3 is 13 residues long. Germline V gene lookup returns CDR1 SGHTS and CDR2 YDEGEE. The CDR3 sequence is CASSPWGGPEAFF. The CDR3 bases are TGTGCCAGCAGCCCGTGGGGGGGTCCTGAAGCTTTCTTT. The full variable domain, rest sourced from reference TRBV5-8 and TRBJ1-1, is EAGVTQSPTHLIKTRGQQATLRCSPISGHTSVYWYQQALGLGLQFLLWYDEGEERNRGNFPPRFSGRQFPNYSSELNVNALELEDSALYLCASSPWGGPEAFFGQGTRLTVV.

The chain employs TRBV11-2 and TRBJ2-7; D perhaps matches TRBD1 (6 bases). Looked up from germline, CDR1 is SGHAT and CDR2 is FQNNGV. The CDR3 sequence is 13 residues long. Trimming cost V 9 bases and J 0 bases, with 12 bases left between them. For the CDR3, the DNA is TGTGCCAGTTCGACAGGCAGCTCCTACGAGCAGTACGTC. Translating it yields CASSTGSSYEQYV.

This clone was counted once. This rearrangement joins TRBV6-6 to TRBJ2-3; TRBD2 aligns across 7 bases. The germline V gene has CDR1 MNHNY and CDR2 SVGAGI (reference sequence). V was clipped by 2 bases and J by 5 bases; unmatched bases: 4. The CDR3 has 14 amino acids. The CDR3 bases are TGTGCCAGCAGTTACGTGGGGGGGATAGATACGCAGTATTTT. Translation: CASSYVGGIDTQYF.

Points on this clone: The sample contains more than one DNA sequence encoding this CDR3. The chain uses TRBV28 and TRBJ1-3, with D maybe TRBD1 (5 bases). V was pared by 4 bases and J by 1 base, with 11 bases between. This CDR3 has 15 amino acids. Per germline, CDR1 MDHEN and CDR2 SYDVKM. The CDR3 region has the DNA TGTGCCAGCAGTTCCGGGGGAGCTTCTGGAAACACCATATATTTT. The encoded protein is CASSSGGASGNTIYF.